What follows are 20 T cell receptor beta chains derived from one specimen sequenced in a study of patients and donors after allogeneic stem cell transplantation. A single record per CDR3 protein comes from TCRdb applying MiXCR to the RT-PCR reads. The sample lists hundreds of thousands of distinct CDR3 sequences; around an eighth were seen once. The specimen sequenced was blood, either unsorted or a sorted T cell fraction (not recorded which). All receptors derive from a human donor who was either an allogeneic HSCT recipient or a stem cell or donor lymphocyte infusion donor (not recorded which). It is not recorded whose cells these are; they may come from a transplant donor.

This clonotype has a handful of counts. This chain links TRBV29-1 with TRBJ2-7; the D gene is possibly TRBD1 (7 bases). The length of the CDR3 is 14 residues. The V gene's germline CDR1 is SQVTM and CDR2 ANQGSEA. V was shortened by 4 bases and J by 5 bases, with 18 bases between the two germline ends. This chain's CDR3 is CSVGVGAGGNEQYF. CDR3 DNA: TGCAGCGTTGGAGTCGGGGCAGGGGGGAACGAGCAGTACTTC.

This chain joins TRBV20-1 and TRBJ1-5; 7 bases map to TRBD1. Trimming cost V 6 bases and J 0 bases; bases outside gene matches: 5. The CDR3 runs to 14 residues. Looked up from germline, CDR1 is DFQATT and CDR2 is SNEGSKA (reference sequence). CDR3 sequence: CSAERDSSNQPQHF. The CDR3 nucleotides are TGCAGTGCGGAAAGGGACAGTAGCAATCAGCCCCAGCATTTT.

This clonotype was counted a few times. The J gene is TRBJ2-7, the V gene TRBV5-1; D is ambiguous. There are 13 residues in the CDR3. With 0 bases removed from V and 3 bases from J, the gap between germline ends came to 7 bases. Germline V gene data show CDR1 as SGHRS and CDR2 as YFSETQ. CDR3 coding DNA: TGCGCCAGCAGCTTGGGCGGATACTACGAGCAGTACTTC. This codes for CASSLGGYYEQYF.

The chain uses TRBV12-3 or TRBV12-4 and TRBJ1-1; the D is unclear. There are 19 residues in the CDR3. The V end was cut by 3 bases, the J end by 0 bases, with 23 bases between. CDR3 residues: CASSLSGEARGIMNTEAFF. CDR3 nucleotides: TGTGCCAGCAGTTTGTCGGGAGAAGCGCGGGGAATTATGAACACTGAAGCTTTCTTT.

The rearrangement links TRBV5-5 to TRBJ1-5, with TRBD1 as a possible D gene (5 bases). The germline CDR1 and CDR2 sequences are SGHKS and YYEKEE (reference sequence). Trimming removed 5 bases at V and 3 bases at J, with 15 bases between. The CDR3 loop spans 15 amino acids. The CDR3 DNA follows: TGTGCCAGCAGTCCGGGGGGGGGACTCAATCAGCCCCAGCATTTT. This gives the protein CASSPGGGLNQPQHF.

This clonotype was counted between two and nine times. The chain couples TRBV5-4 to TRBJ1-1; D call uncertain. Germline V gene lookup returns CDR1 SGHNT and CDR2 YYREEE (reference sequence). The CDR3 has 15 residues. V gave up 4 bases and J gave up 3 bases, with 16 bases separating them. CDR3 sequence: CASSLRAGMDTEAFF. As DNA, the CDR3 is TGTGCCAGCAGCCTGAGGGCGGGGATGGACACTGAAGCTTTCTTT.

This clonotype was counted only a few times. The J gene is TRBJ2-1, the V gene TRBV5-1; D may match TRBD1 or TRBD2 (5 bases each). This CDR3 comprises 15 residues. V shed 2 bases and J shed 4 bases, with 13 bases lying between them. The V gene's germline CDR1 is SGHRS and CDR2 YFSETQ. The CDR3 here is CASSFGAGRYNEQFF. The CDR3 nucleotides are TGCGCCAGCAGCTTTGGGGCAGGGAGATACAATGAGCAGTTCTTC.

This clonotype was seen many times. V and J are TRBV25-1 and TRBJ1-5; D possibly corresponds to TRBD1 (6 bases). Germline CDR1 MGHDK, CDR2 SYGVNS. CDR3 length: 16 amino acids. V lost 3 bases and J 2 bases, leaving 14 bases between the germline ends. CDR3 sequence (DNA): TGTGCCAGCAGTGAGACAGGAACGGGGGGCAATCAGCCCCAGCATTTT. It codes for CASSETGTGGNQPQHF.

This clonotype was seen repeatedly, ten times or more. This rearrangement joins TRBV24-1 to TRBJ2-2; TRBD1 matches 8 bases. The germline V gene encodes CDR1 KGHDR and CDR2 SFDVKD. V lost 3 bases, J lost 5 bases, and 7 bases stayed unmatched. CDR3 length equals 16 residues. CDR3 in DNA: TGTGCCACCAGTGATCCTGGACAGGGAAAAACCGGGGAGCTGTTTTTT. Protein product: CATSDPGQGKTGELFF.

The chain has TRBV28 and TRBJ2-3, with D tentatively TRBD2 (5 bases). The CDR3 spans 14 residues. Per the germline V gene, CDR1 is MDHEN and CDR2 is SYDVKM. V was cut by 6 bases and J by 2 bases, with 12 bases left in between. CDR3 region: CASSPGLITDTQYF. The CDR3 coding sequence is TGTGCCAGCAGCCCTGGACTGATCACAGATACGCAGTATTTT. Full variable domain (remainder filled in from reference TRBV28 and TRBJ2-3): DVKVTQSSRYLVKRTGEKVFLECVQDMDHENMFWYRQDPGLGLRLIYFSYDVKMKEKGDIPEGYSVSREKKERFSLILESASTNQTSMYLCASSPGLITDTQYFGPGTRLTVL.

This clonotype was found a few times. Possible read error: a much larger clone is one base away. V and J are TRBV20-1 and TRBJ2-7; D uncertain. The CDR3 spans 10 residues. The V gene lost 6 bases and the J gene lost 2 bases, with 5 bases spanning the gap. Germline V CDR1 and CDR2: DFQATT, SNEGSKA (reference sequence). The CDR3 sequence: CSAGTYEQYF. DNA for the CDR3: TGCAGTGCGGGCACCTACGAGCAGTACTTC.

The rearrangement uses TRBV5-6 and TRBJ2-1; perhaps TRBD1 as D (5 bases). Per the germline V gene, CDR1 is SGHDT and CDR2 is YYEEEE. The CDR3 consists of 13 residues. V lost 7 bases and J 10 bases, leaving 18 bases between the germline ends. The CDR3 bases are TGTGCCAGCCGATTGTCCCCACAGGAAGAGCAGTTCTTC. It codes for CASRLSPQEEQFF.

The gene calls are TRBV18 and TRBJ2-7, with D possibly TRBD2 on 6 matching bases. This CDR3 is built from 14 residues. V shed 3 bases and J shed 3 bases, with 12 bases lying between them. Germline V gene lookup returns CDR1 KGHSH and CDR2 LQKENI. Here the CDR3 reads CASSPRGLIYEQYF. As DNA, the CDR3 is TGTGCCAGCTCACCCCGGGGACTTATCTACGAGCAGTACTTC.

The chain has TRBV7-2 and TRBJ1-5; D is undetermined. Looked up from germline, CDR1 is SGHTA and CDR2 is FQGNSA. CDR3 length: 13 residues. The germline V and J ends were trimmed by 5 bases and 6 bases, with 11 bases remaining between them. The CDR3 sequence is CASSIRSLQPQHF. CDR3 DNA: TGTGCCAGCAGCATTAGGTCTCTTCAGCCCCAGCATTTT.

CDR3 nucleotide sequence: TGTGCCTGGAGTACTTCGGGGTATGAGCAGTTCTTC. Amino acid sequence: CAWSTSGYEQFF. This chain links TRBV30 with TRBJ2-1; perhaps TRBD2 as D (5 bases). Germline V gene lookup returns CDR1 GTSNPN and CDR2 SVGIG (reference sequence). The ends were cut back, 2 bases at V and 8 bases at J, with 10 bases in the middle. The CDR3 is made up of 12 amino acids.

The chain employs TRBV3-1 and TRBJ1-1; D is uncertain. V was shortened by 1 base and J by 7 bases, with 13 bases between the two germline ends. The germline CDR1 and CDR2 sequences are LGHDT and YNNKEL (reference sequence). The CDR3 spans 14 residues. DNA of the CDR3: TGTGCCAGCAGCCAAGGAGGGTTCGGCCGTGAAGCTTTCTTT. Amino acids: CASSQGGFGREAFF. Drawing the rest from reference TRBV3-1 and TRBJ1-1, the complete variable domain is DTAVSQTPKYLVTQMGNDKSIKCEQNLGHDTMYWYKQDSKKFLKIMFSYNNKELIINETVPNRFSPKSPDKAHLNLHINSLELGDSAVYFCASSQGGFGREAFFGQGTRLTVV.

This clonotype was seen just once. The chain uses TRBV4-3 and TRBJ1-4; TRBD1 matches at 8 bases. The germline gives CDR1 LGHNA, CDR2 YSLEER. This CDR3 is 17 amino acids long. V dropped 1 base and J dropped 4; count of bases not matched to a gene: 8. For the CDR3, the DNA is TGCGCCAGCAGCCAAGGGACAGGGCTTGGTCATAATGAAAAACTGTTTTTT. Its translation: CASSQGTGLGHNEKLFF.

The chain couples TRBV3-1 to TRBJ2-7; no reliable D call. Trimming shortened V by 1 base and J by 2 bases, and 9 bases separated the two germline ends. The CDR3 is 14 amino acids. The germline V gene has CDR1 LGHDT and CDR2 YNNKEL (reference sequence). The CDR3 DNA is TGTGCCAGCAGCCAAGTCCCAGGTACCTACGAGCAGTACTTC. Its protein is CASSQVPGTYEQYF.

CDR3 region: CASSKDSYNEQFF. DNA for the CDR3: TGTGCCAGCAGTAAGGACAGCTACAATGAGCAGTTCTTC. The chain is built from TRBV2 and TRBJ2-1; TRBD1 might be the D (6 bases). This CDR3 is built from 13 residues. The V and J ends lost 5 bases and 3 bases respectively, with 8 bases between them. Germline CDR1 reads SNHLY; CDR2 reads FYNNEI.

This clonotype was seen a few times. This chain joins TRBV27 and TRBJ1-1; TRBD1 aligns across 8 bases. CDR3 length: 14 amino acids. Losses at the gene ends were 3 bases for V and 5 bases for J; bases not matched to a gene: 5. CDR1 and CDR2 (germline): MNHEY, SMNVEV (reference sequence). The CDR3 sequence: CASSFSGGGTEAFF. The DNA of the CDR3 is TGTGCCAGCAGTTTCTCAGGGGGCGGGACTGAAGCTTTCTTT.